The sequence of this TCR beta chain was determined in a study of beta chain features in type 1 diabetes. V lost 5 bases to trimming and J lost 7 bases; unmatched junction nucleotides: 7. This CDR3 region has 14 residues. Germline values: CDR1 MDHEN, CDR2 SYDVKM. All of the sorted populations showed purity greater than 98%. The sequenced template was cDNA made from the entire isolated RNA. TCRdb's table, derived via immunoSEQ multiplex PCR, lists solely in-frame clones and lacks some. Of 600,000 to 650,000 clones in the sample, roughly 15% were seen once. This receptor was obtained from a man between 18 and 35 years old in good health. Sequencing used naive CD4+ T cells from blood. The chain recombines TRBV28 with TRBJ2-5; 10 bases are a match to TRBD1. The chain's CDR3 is CASSPHGQGGTQYF. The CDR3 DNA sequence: TGTGCCAGCAGTCCACATGGACAGGGGGGGACCCAGTACTTC.